Listed below are T cell receptor beta chains from one sample, sequenced in a study of T cells after posttransplantation cyclophosphamide. Assay: immunoSEQ multiplex PCR; the TCRdb copy retains only in-frame clones and omits some. Of approximately 22,000 clones in the sample, about 86% are singletons; the top ten hold about an eighth. The sequencing here drew on PBMCs, taken after allogeneic stem cell transplant with posttransplant cyclophosphamide. Receptors were obtained from a female patient in her 30s who received an allogeneic stem cell transplant from an unrelated donor, was CMV-positive, and had no GVHD. Some T cells could come from the graft donor. CDR3s include the opening cysteine and the closing phenylalanine or tryptophan.

>TRBJ1-1|13|TRBV28
CATIGTGGTEAFF
>TRBJ2-1|13|TRBV28
CASGGGALNEQFF
>TRBJ1-1|13|TRBV9
CASSVGTFTEAFF
>TRBJ2-5|13|TRBV25-1
CASRTGRQETQYF
>TRBJ1-1|14|TRBV6-7
CASSYLTVNTEAFF
>TRBJ2-3|12|TRBV5-6
CASSAEADTQYF
>TRBJ1-6|17|TRBV12-5
CASGFLIQGNDNSPLHF
>TRBJ1-5|16|TRBV6-6
CASSYSGGKVNQPQHF
>TRBJ1-5|18|TRBV28
CASSSLPGTEAYNQPQHF
>TRBJ1-1|15|TRBV10-2
CASSEPQGGNTEAFF
>TRBJ2-1|14|TRBV19
CASSIEGQGNEQFF
>TRBJ2-7|15|TRBV21-1
CASSKTSGGGYEQYF
>TRBJ1-3|15|TRBV5-1
CASSLAATGGNTIYF
>TRBJ2-7|14|TRBV6-1
CASSGLQGAGEQYF
>TRBJ1-3|16|TRBV28
CASSLISGSRGNTIYF
>TRBJ1-2|14|TRBV5-4
CASSLSRVNYGYTF
>TRBJ2-1|15|TRBV19
CASSIAAGGFNEQFF
>TRBJ2-7|16|TRBV5-4
CASSFTGWNRSYEQYF
>TRBJ1-6|15|TRBV9
CASSTGGDGSSPLHF
>TRBJ1-5|17|TRBV18
CASSPFGAGDSNQPQHF
>TRBJ2-7|12|TRBV5-4
CASTSPSYEQYF
>TRBJ1-6|18|TRBV5-1
CASSLASPGTGMASPLHF
>TRBJ2-7|14|TRBV18
CASSPWTGGYEQYF
>TRBJ1-5|16|TRBV4-1
CASSQYSGTEDQPQHF
>TRBJ2-7|15|TRBV4-3
CASSQDGNRLNEQYF
>TRBJ2-5|14|TRBV28
CASKRGGGGETQYF
>TRBJ2-7|17|TRBV12-5
CASGLVRGTGGSYEQYF
>TRBJ2-1|16|TRBV28
CASSLFRERVYNEQFF
>TRBJ1-5|15|TRBV5-5
CASSLRGVSNQPQHF
>TRBJ1-4|15|TRBV28
CASSLTGALGEKLFF
>.|14|TRBV19
CASSPGTGTYEQYF
>TRBJ2-3|18|TRBV13
CASSGGTSGIASTDTQYF
>TRBJ2-1|16|TRBV18
CASSPSGSLSYNEQFF
>TRBJ2-7|11|TRBV29-1
CSVEDRDEQYF
>TRBJ2-1|16|TRBV10-3
CAISGASGASYNEQFF
>TRBJ1-3|17|TRBV4-2
CASSLDRGLASGNTIYF
>TRBJ1-4|14|TRBV11-2
CASSLRQGVGKLFF
>TRBJ1-1|14|TRBV9
CARQVPVMNTEAFF
>TRBJ2-7|14|TRBV29-1
CSVDGGPTPYEQYF
>TRBJ2-2|19|TRBV7-8
CASSFETTGGIRYAGELFF
>TRBJ1-2|10|TRBV20-1
CSAAALGYTF
>TRBJ1-1|15|TRBV5-1
CASSLPGATRSEAFF
>TRBJ2-7|14|TRBV11-3
CASSSLERAGEQYF
>TRBJ1-2|17|TRBV7-2
CASSFRVKSGLSYGYTF
>TRBJ2-6|14|TRBV5-5
CASSPGSGANVLTF
>TRBJ1-6|15|TRBV2
CASRTGGPYNSPLHF
>TRBJ2-3|15|TRBV11-2
CASSLERGNTDTQYF
>TRBJ2-2|15|TRBV27
CASSPLPRNTGELFF